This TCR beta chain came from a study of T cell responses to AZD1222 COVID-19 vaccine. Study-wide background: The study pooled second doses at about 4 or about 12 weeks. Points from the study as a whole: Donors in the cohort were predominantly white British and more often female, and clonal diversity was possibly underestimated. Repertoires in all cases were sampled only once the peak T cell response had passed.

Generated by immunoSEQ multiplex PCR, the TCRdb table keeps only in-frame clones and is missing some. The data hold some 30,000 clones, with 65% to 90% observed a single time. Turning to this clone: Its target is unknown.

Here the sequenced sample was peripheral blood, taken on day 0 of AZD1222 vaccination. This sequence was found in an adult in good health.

The DNA for the CDR3 is TGTGCCAGCAGGGCTCAGACAAACACTGAAGCTTTCTTT. Amino acid sequence: CASRAQTNTEAFF. This sequence joins TRBV12-3 or TRBV12-4 and TRBJ1-1, with D unclear. V was shortened by 6 bases and J by 2 bases, with 10 bases between the two germline ends. The CDR3 covers 13 residues.